This T cell receptor beta chain was retrieved from a study of T cells in localized non-small cell lung cancer (TCRdb year 2020). Turning to the overall study: Comparing tumors with uninvolved tumor-adjacent lungs, the study looked at the T cell repertoires of a few hundred patients with early-stage NSCLC. The mean age of the NSCLC patients was roughly 63 years, with approximately 130 men and 95 to 110 women. The cohort comprised roughly 240 treatment-naïve NSCLC patients with resected, localized lung tumors. Overall study results and their limits: A median of 57 of the top 100 tumor clones turned up in the paired uninvolved adjacent lung, and under 30 of those clones also ranked among the top 100 of that same adjacent lung. Because of the exploratory design, TCR variables were selected using unadjusted p-values without false-discovery rate correction. Higher blood T cell density associated with longer overall survival, while higher adjacent-lung clonality associated with shorter survival. Multi-region tumor sequencing was not performed, so intratumor heterogeneity could not be excluded. Uninvolved tumor-adjacent lung showed the highest T cell clonality, higher than tumor, which suggests more focused antigenic responses in the uninvolved tumor-adjacent lung.

In the case of this clone: This clone's antigen is unknown. Base qualities are not provided; no much larger clone lies one nucleotide away.

At diagnosis, tumor, uninvolved tumor-adjacent lung and peripheral blood were collected and then preserved as a mix of FFPE and fresh-frozen material. For TCR repertoire profiling, the blood samples were analyzed as peripheral blood mononuclear cells. TCR beta CDR3 regions were sequenced from DNA using the immunoSEQ Assay. The study's processing was this. To compute T cell density, TCR beta template counts were normalized to usable DNA, which was estimated by amplifying housekeeping genes. Richness was estimated with the preseqR package, extrapolating to 400,000 templates for PBMC samples and 120,000 templates for tissue samples. Clonality was taken to be one minus Pielou's evenness. Differential abundance testing on productive amino-acid clonotypes, with a minimum total count of 5 and an alpha of 0.1, was used to identify tissue-enriched TCRs. The Jaccard Index and the Morisita Overlap Index were used to measure repertoire overlap between compartments. GLIPH clustered TCR beta CDR3s with public tetramer-defined viral CDR3s; viral motifs required at least three viral sequences plus V-gene enrichment. TCRdb's version of the immuneACCESS table is confined to in-frame rearrangements and falls short of the full clone set. An unresolved V gene accounts for under half of the shortfall where checked; the remainder is of unknown origin. V and J calls and clone size are those listed in that table; D and trimming were worked out from the DNA. The sample profile shows 100,000 to 150,000 clones; about 89% of them were found once. 1.5% to 2% of the sample lies in the top ten.

Taken from the germline V gene, the CDR1 and CDR2 loops are MDHEN and SYDVKM. V loses 7 bases of germline sequence and J loses 0 bases, and the interval between the two ends is 9 bases. The CDR3, cysteine through phenylalanine, is 13 amino acids long. Of all the DNA, just the CDR3 is kept, 39 bases in frame from base 1. This chain joins TRBV28 to TRBJ1-2; the D gene identity is not certain. The material was peripheral blood, obtained before any cancer treatment. This TCR derives from a female donor at least 60 years old with stage I lung adenocarcinoma. The CDR3 region reads CASIPGTNYGYTF. The bases read TGTGCCAGCATCCCGGGAACTAACTATGGCTACACCTTC.